The present TCR beta chain was sequenced within a study of CD8 T cells in ankylosing spondylitis (dated by TCRdb to the late 2010s). Regarding the complete study: To find TCR variants linked to disease, the study profiled T cell receptor beta repertoires in ankylosing spondylitis patients and healthy donors. The full study cohort was made up of roughly 25 ankylosing spondylitis patients and approximately 100 healthy donors. Peripheral blood samples were taken, and synovial fluid was additionally collected from ankylosing spondylitis patients. Points the paper makes about the study in general: The disease-linked clones had a CD8+ phenotype and were found at relatively low frequencies in peripheral blood. Some of the motif variants had been reported before in the synovial fluid and blood of reactive arthritis patients, a finding that suggests common disease-initiation mechanisms. Blood from ankylosing spondylitis patients appeared to be characterized by a TCR beta motif composed of 7 to 9 highly homologous amino acid variants. Significant enrichment of the disease-linked clones was reported in matched synovial fluid samples from ankylosing spondylitis patients.

The instrument was an Illumina MiSeq. Quantitative 5'-RACE with molecular barcodes was the method used to prepare the TCR beta libraries. In the paper's pipeline: Disease-linked TCR variants were identified with a new computational method built on a probabilistic model of VDJ rearrangement. TCRdb reprocessed the public reads (quality trimming at Q25 with fastp, clone calling with MiXCR) and kept in-frame beta chains. Records with the same CDR3 protein are collapsed into one entry carrying the most frequent genes and DNA. TCRdb assigned the V and J calls; the authors' analysis was not used. The table for this sample lists about 33,000 distinct CDR3 sequences; approximately 15% of them were counted only once. Of the sample, approximately 35% falls within the top ten clones. Counted from cysteine to phenylalanine, this CDR3 has 15 amino acids. Only the CDR3 part of the read is kept: 45 bases, read in frame from the first base. V is trimmed back by 4 bases and J by 6 bases, and the junction contains 8 bases that no gene match accounts for. Taken from the germline V gene, the CDR1 and CDR2 loops are MGHDK and SYGVNS.

This clonotype occurred a few times. There is no known antigen for this receptor. Base qualities are not recorded, but no much larger clone differs from it by a single base. The V and J genes are TRBV25-1 and TRBJ2-3; the central 9 bases match TRBD1. Sample: blood. The clonotype was recovered from a male donor with ankylosing spondylitis or in good health (not recorded which). The CDR3 region: CASSVRGQGIDTQYF. Here is the DNA: TGTGCCAGCAGTGTGCGGGGACAGGGCATTGATACGCAGTATTTT.